A single sample is the source of the 23 T cell receptor beta chains below, sequenced in a study of naive and memory T cell subsets. An equimolar mix of two oligonucleotides served as the beta constant-region primer for TRBC1 and TRBC2. The ligated cDNA underwent four PCR rounds using SP2 and nested alpha and beta constant-region primers. MiXCR, run by TCRdb on the UMI-ligation and nested PCR reads, gives a single entry per CDR3 protein. The sample shows tens of thousands of distinct CDR3 sequences, about 9.9% of them seen only once. Sequencing was carried out using naive CD8+ T cells from blood. These receptors were collected from a human donor in good health.

This clonotype was observed at least ten times. This rearrangement joins TRBV27 to TRBJ2-3, with a tentative D call TRBD1 (6 bases). Germline-derived CDR1 and CDR2 are MNHEY and SMNVEV (reference sequence). V gave up 8 bases and J gave up 0 bases, with 9 bases separating them. CDR3 length equals 13 residues. The CDR3 DNA is TGTGCCAGCGGGACATTAAGCACAGATACGCAGTATTTT. The encoded protein is CASGTLSTDTQYF.

This clonotype occurred many times. The chain has TRBV6-2 or TRBV6-3 and TRBJ2-2; 9 bases line up with TRBD2. CDR1 and CDR2 from the germline V gene are MNHEY and SVGEGT. This CDR3 has 15 residues. With 10 bases clipped from V and 2 bases from J, the junction kept 8 bases outside the gene matches. CDR3 sequence reads: CATGRLAENTGELFF. The CDR3 nucleotides are TGTGCCACAGGGAGACTAGCGGAAAACACCGGGGAGCTGTTTTTT.

The V and J genes are TRBV4-1 and TRBJ2-1, with D uncertain. The V gene lost 0 bases and the J gene lost 3 bases, with 9 bases spanning the gap. There are 15 residues in the CDR3. Germline CDR1 MGHRA, CDR2 YSYEKL. In nucleotides, the CDR3 is TGCGCCAGCAGCCAAGACCCCTTCGGCTACAATGAGCAGTTCTTC. It specifies CASSQDPFGYNEQFF.

This clonotype turned up a few times. CDR3 loop: CASSTGTRHGYTF. The CDR3 nucleotides read TGTGCCAGTAGTACCGGGACGCGACATGGCTACACCTTC. V is TRBV19 and J is TRBJ1-2, with a tentative D call TRBD1 (5 bases). CDR1 is LNHDA, CDR2 SQIVND, per germline (reference sequence). This CDR3 comprises 13 residues. V lost 4 bases to trimming and J lost 6 bases, with 12 bases between them.

In this sample, this clonotype turned up a few times. The chain uses TRBV12-3 or TRBV12-4 and TRBJ1-2; maybe TRBD1 (5 bases). This CDR3 has 12 amino acids. V was cut by 8 bases and J by 7 bases, with 14 bases left in between. As DNA, the CDR3 is TGTGCCAGCTCGTCGGGGGGTGGTGGCTACACCTTC. Its translation is CASSSGGGGYTF.

In this sample, this clonotype turned up many times. The CDR3 bases are TGTGCCAGCAGTCTAGGTAACTCCTACGAGCAGTACTTC. Its translation: CASSLGNSYEQYF. The V call is TRBV27, the J call TRBJ2-7; no firm D call. V lost 5 bases and J 0 bases, leaving 8 bases between the germline ends. CDR3 length: 13 amino acids. CDR1 MNHEY and CDR2 SMNVEV come from the germline V gene (reference sequence).

This clonotype was counted at least ten times. This rearrangement joins TRBV9 to TRBJ2-1; 8 bases align to TRBD1. CDR3 length: 16 residues. Unmatched junction bases numbered 9, after V lost 2 bases and J lost 5 bases. CDR1 is SGDLS, CDR2 YYNGEE, per germline. The CDR3 coding sequence is TGTGCCAGCAGCGTCGGCGGACAGGGCCCGAACAATGAGCAGTTCTTC. Protein: CASSVGGQGPNNEQFF.

In this sample, this clonotype turned up many times. The chain employs TRBV6-2 or TRBV6-3 and TRBJ2-3; 10 bases are shared with TRBD2. Trimming at V came to 5 bases and at J to 0 bases, leaving 5 bases not matched to a gene. CDR3 length: 16 residues. The germline V gene encodes CDR1 MNHEY and CDR2 SVGEGT. The CDR3 is CASSTGLATSTDTQYF. The CDR3, as DNA: TGTGCCAGCAGTACGGGACTAGCGACTAGCACAGATACGCAGTATTTT.

The J gene is TRBJ2-1, the V gene TRBV28; no clear D. The CDR3 is 13 residues long. V was pared by 8 bases and J by 0 bases, with 8 bases between. Germline V gene lookup returns CDR1 MDHEN and CDR2 SYDVKM. CDR3 in amino acids: CASGWSSYNEQFF. The CDR3, as DNA: TGTGCCAGCGGATGGAGCTCCTACAATGAGCAGTTCTTC.

This clonotype was observed a few times. J is TRBJ2-1 and V is TRBV10-3; D is uncertain. CDR1 and CDR2 from the germline V gene are ENHRY and SYGVKD. The V gene lost 0 bases and the J gene lost 7 bases, with 1 base spanning the gap. CDR3 size: 11 residues. As DNA, the CDR3 is TGTGCCATCAGTGAGTCGAATGAGCAGTTCTTC. Translating it yields CAISESNEQFF.

This clonotype was seen only a few times. This chain links TRBV11-2 with TRBJ2-3; 10 nucleotides match TRBD2. CDR1 and CDR2 from the germline V gene are SGHAT and FQNNGV. The junction had 14 bases not matched to a gene; V was cut back by 0 bases and J by 2 bases. This CDR3 has 20 amino acids. CDR3 DNA sequence: TGTGCCAGCAGCTTAGATCTAGCGGGAGCCCTAGGATTTAACACAGATACGCAGTATTTT. Its protein is CASSLDLAGALGFNTDTQYF. The full variable domain, with the rest looked up from reference TRBV11-2 and TRBJ2-3, is EAGVAQSPRYKIIEKRQSVAFWCNPISGHATLYWYQQILGQGPKLLIQFQNNGVVDDSQLPKDRFSAERLKGVDSTLKIQPAKLEDSAVYLCASSLDLAGALGFNTDTQYFGPGTRLTVL.

Ten or more counts support this clonotype. The chain carries TRBV29-1 and TRBJ2-6; D not resolved. Trimming cost V 5 bases and J 0 bases, with 5 bases left between them. There are 13 residues in the CDR3. From germline, CDR1 is SQVTM and CDR2 ANQGSEA. The CDR3 region has the DNA TGCAGCGTTATGACCTCTGGGGCCAACGTCCTGACTTTC. This gives the protein CSVMTSGANVLTF.

The rearrangement links TRBV20-1 to TRBJ1-4; D unclear. The ends were cut back, 4 bases at V and 8 bases at J, with 17 bases in the middle. CDR1 and CDR2 from the germline V gene are DFQATT and SNEGSKA (reference sequence). The CDR3 covers 14 residues. CDR3 region: CSANMEESREKLFF. The CDR3 DNA is TGCAGTGCTAACATGGAGGAAAGTAGAGAAAAACTGTTTTTT.

This clonotype has ten or more counts. This sequence joins TRBV7-8 and TRBJ2-3; TRBD2 aligns across 10 bases. After removal of 3 bases from V and 1 base from J, the junction contained 1 base not matched to a gene. This CDR3 contains 15 residues. Germline CDR1 SGHVS, CDR2 FQNEAQ. CDR3 sequence: CASSLGTSGTDTQYF. DNA for the CDR3: TGTGCCAGCAGCTTGGGGACTAGCGGCACAGATACGCAGTATTTT.

CDR3 protein: CSVEDLREETQYF. CDR3 sequence (DNA): TGCAGCGTTGAAGATTTGCGGGAGGAGACCCAGTACTTC. The chain uses TRBV29-1 and TRBJ2-5, with 7 bases fitting TRBD2. Trimming removed 0 bases from V and 5 bases from J; junction bases left unmatched: 3. The CDR3 totals 13 residues. Germline CDR1 SQVTM, CDR2 ANQGSEA.

V and J are TRBV4-3 and TRBJ2-7; 7 bases fit TRBD2. With V trimmed by 4 bases and J by 3 bases, 6 bases remained unmatched. This CDR3 is built from 14 residues. The germline V gene has CDR1 LGHNA and CDR2 YSLEER. CDR3 in amino acids: CASSRAGEVYEQYF. The CDR3 nucleotides are TGCGCCAGCAGCCGGGCGGGGGAAGTCTACGAGCAGTACTTC.

The rearrangement joins TRBV7-9 to TRBJ2-3; 8 bases fit TRBD1. This CDR3 spans 16 amino acids. The germline gives CDR1 SEHNR, CDR2 FQNEAQ (reference sequence). After removal of 4 bases from V and 4 bases from J, the junction contained 10 bases not matched to a gene. The CDR3 DNA is TGTGCCAGCAGCTCGAACACAGGGGGTCTCCCAGATACGCAGTATTTT. The encoded protein is CASSSNTGGLPDTQYF.

This clonotype has more than one count but fewer than ten. J is TRBJ2-3 and V is TRBV28, with D possibly being TRBD2 (6 bases). There are 14 residues in the CDR3. Germline lookup yields CDR1 MDHEN and CDR2 SYDVKM. V was shortened by 1 base and J by 4 bases, with 9 bases between the two germline ends. Here the CDR3 DNA reads TGTGCCAGCAGTTTATCGCGGGGTTCAGATACGCAGTATTTT. It encodes CASSLSRGSDTQYF.

This clonotype was counted ten times or more. The chain recombines TRBV29-1 with TRBJ1-2; D not certain. With 7 bases removed from V and 2 bases from J, the gap between germline ends came to 17 bases. The V gene's germline CDR1 is SQVTM and CDR2 ANQGSEA. The CDR3 consists of 14 residues. Here the CDR3 reads CSAHPAAANYGYTF. Here the CDR3 DNA reads TGCAGCGCCCACCCTGCGGCTGCGAACTATGGCTACACCTTC.

This clonotype showed up many times. The chain combines TRBV20-1 with TRBJ2-7; TRBD1 agrees at 8 bases. Per the germline V gene, CDR1 is DFQATT and CDR2 is SNEGSKA (reference sequence). This CDR3 contains 15 residues. Unmatched junction bases numbered 8, after V lost 0 bases and J lost 4 bases. CDR3 sequence: CSARDLDRGRYEQYF. The CDR3 DNA reads as TGCAGTGCTAGAGATCTCGACAGGGGCCGGTACGAGCAGTACTTC.

This clonotype was counted many times. This chain uses TRBV7-9 with TRBJ2-1; no definite D call. Germline values: CDR1 SEHNR, CDR2 FQNEAQ (reference sequence). Deletions cut 1 base from V and 7 bases from J, with 5 bases between. The CDR3 loop spans 12 amino acids. The CDR3 DNA sequence: TGTGCCAGCAGCTTAGGGTCGAATGAGCAGTTCTTC. Translated: CASSLGSNEQFF.

The V gene is TRBV12-5, the J gene TRBJ1-5; D is unresolved. CDR3 length: 13 amino acids. The V and J ends lost 3 bases and 11 bases respectively, with 14 bases between them. Germline lookup yields CDR1 LGHNT and CDR2 FRNRAP. CDR3 protein: CASGFVEDWSQHF. CDR3 bases: TGTGCTAGTGGTTTCGTAGAGGATTGGTCCCAGCATTTT.

There are many counts of this clonotype. This chain uses TRBV9 with TRBJ1-1; no firm D call. Trimming pared 3 bases from V and 5 bases from J, leaving 14 bases between. The CDR3 contains 14 residues. Germline V gene lookup returns CDR1 SGDLS and CDR2 YYNGEE. The CDR3 here is CASSAAGVGTEAFF. The CDR3 DNA reads TGTGCCAGCAGCGCCGCTGGGGTGGGGACTGAAGCTTTCTTT.